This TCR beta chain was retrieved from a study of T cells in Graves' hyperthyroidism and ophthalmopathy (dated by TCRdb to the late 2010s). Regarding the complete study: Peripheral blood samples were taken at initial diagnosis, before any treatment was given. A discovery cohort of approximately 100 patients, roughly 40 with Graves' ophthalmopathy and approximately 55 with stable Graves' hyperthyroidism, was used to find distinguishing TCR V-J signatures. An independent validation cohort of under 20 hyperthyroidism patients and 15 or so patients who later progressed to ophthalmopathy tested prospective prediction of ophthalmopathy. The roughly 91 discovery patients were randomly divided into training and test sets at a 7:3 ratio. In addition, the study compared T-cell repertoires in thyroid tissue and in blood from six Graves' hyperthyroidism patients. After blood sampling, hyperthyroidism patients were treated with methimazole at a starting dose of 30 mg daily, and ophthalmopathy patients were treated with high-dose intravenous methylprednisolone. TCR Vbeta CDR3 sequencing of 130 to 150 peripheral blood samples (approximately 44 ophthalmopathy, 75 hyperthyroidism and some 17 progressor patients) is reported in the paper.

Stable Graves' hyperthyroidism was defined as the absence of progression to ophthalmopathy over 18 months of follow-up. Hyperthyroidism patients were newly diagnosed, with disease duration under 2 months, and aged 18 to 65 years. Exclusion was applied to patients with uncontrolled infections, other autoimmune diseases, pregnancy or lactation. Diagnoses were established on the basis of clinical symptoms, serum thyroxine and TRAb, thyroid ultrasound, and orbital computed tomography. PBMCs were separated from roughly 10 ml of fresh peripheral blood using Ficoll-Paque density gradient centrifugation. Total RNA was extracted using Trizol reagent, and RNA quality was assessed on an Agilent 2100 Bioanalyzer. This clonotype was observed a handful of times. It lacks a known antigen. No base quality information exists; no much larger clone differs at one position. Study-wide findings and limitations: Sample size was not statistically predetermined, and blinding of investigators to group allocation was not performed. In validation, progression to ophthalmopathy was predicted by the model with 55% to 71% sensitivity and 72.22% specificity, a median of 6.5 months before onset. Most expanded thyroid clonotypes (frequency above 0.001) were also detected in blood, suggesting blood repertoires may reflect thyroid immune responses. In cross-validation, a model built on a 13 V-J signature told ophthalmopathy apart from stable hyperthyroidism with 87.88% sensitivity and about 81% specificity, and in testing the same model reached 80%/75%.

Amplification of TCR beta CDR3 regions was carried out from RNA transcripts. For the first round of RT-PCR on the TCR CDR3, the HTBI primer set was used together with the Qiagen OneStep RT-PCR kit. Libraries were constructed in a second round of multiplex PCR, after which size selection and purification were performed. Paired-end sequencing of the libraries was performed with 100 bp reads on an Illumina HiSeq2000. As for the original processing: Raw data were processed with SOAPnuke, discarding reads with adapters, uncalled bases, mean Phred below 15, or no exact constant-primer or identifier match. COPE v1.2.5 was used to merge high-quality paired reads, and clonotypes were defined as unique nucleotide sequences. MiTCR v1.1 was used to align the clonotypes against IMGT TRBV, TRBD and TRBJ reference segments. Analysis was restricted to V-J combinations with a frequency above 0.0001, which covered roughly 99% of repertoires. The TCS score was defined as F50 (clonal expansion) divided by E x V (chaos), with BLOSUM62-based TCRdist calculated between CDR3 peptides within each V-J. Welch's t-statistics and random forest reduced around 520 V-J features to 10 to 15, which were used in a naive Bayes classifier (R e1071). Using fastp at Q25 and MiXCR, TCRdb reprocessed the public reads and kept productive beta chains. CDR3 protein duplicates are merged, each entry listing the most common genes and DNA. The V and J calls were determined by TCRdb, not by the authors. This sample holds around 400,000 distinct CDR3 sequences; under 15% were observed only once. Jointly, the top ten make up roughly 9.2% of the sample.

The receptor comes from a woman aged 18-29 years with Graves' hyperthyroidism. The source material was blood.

The bases are TGTGCCAGCAGTTCGTCCAGGGCCCGCTACACCTTC. This translates into CASSSSRARYTF. The chain uses TRBV6-2 or TRBV6-3 and TRBJ1-2; TRBD1 is a possible D gene, resting on 5 matching bases. V sheds 4 bases and J sheds 9 bases, leaving 12 bases between their ends. The germline V gene yields MNHEY for CDR1 and SVGEGT for CDR2. CDR3 length: 12 amino acids, cysteine to phenylalanine. Only the CDR3 part of the read is kept: 36 bases, read in frame from the first base.